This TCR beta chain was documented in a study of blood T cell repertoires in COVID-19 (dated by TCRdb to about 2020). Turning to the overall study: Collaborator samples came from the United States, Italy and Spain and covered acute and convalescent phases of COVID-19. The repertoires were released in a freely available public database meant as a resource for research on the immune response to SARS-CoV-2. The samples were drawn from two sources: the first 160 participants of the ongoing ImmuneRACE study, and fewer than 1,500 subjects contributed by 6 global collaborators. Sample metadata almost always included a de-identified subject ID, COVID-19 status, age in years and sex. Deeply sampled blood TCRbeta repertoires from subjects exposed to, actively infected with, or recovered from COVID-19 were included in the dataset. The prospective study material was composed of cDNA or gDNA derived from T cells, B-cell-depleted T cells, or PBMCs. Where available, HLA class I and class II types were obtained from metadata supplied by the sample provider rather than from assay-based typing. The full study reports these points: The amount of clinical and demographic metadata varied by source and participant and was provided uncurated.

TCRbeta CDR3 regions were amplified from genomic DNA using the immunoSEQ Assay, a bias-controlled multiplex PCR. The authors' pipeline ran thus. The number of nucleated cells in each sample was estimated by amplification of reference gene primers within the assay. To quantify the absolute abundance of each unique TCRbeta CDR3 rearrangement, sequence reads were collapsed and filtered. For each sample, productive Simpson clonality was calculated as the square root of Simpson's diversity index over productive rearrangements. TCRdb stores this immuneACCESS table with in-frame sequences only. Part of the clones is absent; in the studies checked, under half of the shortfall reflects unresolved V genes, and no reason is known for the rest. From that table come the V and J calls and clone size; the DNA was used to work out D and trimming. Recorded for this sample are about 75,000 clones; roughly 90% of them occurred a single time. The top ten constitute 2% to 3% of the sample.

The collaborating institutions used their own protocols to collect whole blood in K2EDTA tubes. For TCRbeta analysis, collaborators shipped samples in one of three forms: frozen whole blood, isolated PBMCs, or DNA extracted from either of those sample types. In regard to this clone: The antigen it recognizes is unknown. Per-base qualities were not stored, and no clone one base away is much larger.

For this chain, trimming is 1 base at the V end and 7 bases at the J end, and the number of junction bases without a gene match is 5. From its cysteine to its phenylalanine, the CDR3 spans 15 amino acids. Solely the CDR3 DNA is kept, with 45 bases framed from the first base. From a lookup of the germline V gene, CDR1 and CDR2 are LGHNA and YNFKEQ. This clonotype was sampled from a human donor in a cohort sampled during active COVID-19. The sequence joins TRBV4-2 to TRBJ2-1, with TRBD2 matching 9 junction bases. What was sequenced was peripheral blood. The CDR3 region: CASSQGRLAVNEQFF. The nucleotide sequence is TGTGCCAGCAGCCAAGGTCGACTAGCGGTTAATGAGCAGTTCTTC.